This T cell receptor beta chain was captured in a study of T cells in Graves' hyperthyroidism and ophthalmopathy. Study findings and constraints: Using 13 V-J features, a model discriminated ophthalmopathy from stable hyperthyroidism. Blood samples included most of the expanded thyroid clonotypes exceeding 0.001.

Amplified TCR beta CDR3 regions derived from RNA transcripts. The primer set for the first-round RT-PCR of the TCR CDR3 was HTBI. TCRdb processed the multiplex PCR reads anew with MiXCR; each CDR3 protein has one entry. Of about 400,000 distinct CDR3 sequences in the sample, 14% were seen once. This clonotype has at least ten counts. Its antigen is not identified. This clonotype was sampled from a woman in her twenties or thirties with Graves' ophthalmopathy. The specimen sequenced was blood.

In DNA form, the CDR3 reads TGCAGTGCTAGGGTAGGGGGCGCCCCCGCAGATACGCAGTATTTT. Translated, it gives CSARVGGAPADTQYF. The V gene is TRBV20-1, the J gene TRBJ2-3, with 7 bases lining up with TRBD1. This CDR3 is 15 amino acids long. V lost 3 bases, J lost 4 bases, and 10 bases stayed unmatched. Germline V gene sequence: CDR1 DFQATT, CDR2 SNEGSKA (reference sequence).